This T cell receptor beta chain was sequenced during a study of early T cells in non-severe SARS-CoV-2 infection. Study at large: Unsorted whole-blood RNA was sequenced in bulk, leaving chains unpaired. Whole-study results and caveats: VDJdb-based annotation leaned toward anti-spike CD8 responses and missed private and CD4 specificities.

As for this clonotype: No antigen is known for it.

V gave up 8 bases and J gave up 6 bases; unmatched junction bases: 10. This CDR3 has 16 amino acids. Germline CDR1 reads LNHDA; CDR2 reads SQIVND (reference sequence). Individual cDNA molecules received unique molecular identifiers during library preparation. One entry per CDR3 protein, called by TCRdb with MiXCR from the 5' RACE reads. The repertoire holds more than 60,000 distinct CDR3 sequences, with 13% as singletons. This TCR was recovered from an adult who was a healthcare worker with PCR-confirmed SARS-CoV-2 infection or an uninfected control (not recorded which). Material for sequencing was whole blood. The chain has TRBV19 and TRBJ2-1; 13 positions match TRBD2. CDR3 residues: CASADRTSGRINEQFF. CDR3 coding DNA: TGTGCCAGTGCGGACCGGACTAGCGGGAGAATCAATGAGCAGTTCTTC.